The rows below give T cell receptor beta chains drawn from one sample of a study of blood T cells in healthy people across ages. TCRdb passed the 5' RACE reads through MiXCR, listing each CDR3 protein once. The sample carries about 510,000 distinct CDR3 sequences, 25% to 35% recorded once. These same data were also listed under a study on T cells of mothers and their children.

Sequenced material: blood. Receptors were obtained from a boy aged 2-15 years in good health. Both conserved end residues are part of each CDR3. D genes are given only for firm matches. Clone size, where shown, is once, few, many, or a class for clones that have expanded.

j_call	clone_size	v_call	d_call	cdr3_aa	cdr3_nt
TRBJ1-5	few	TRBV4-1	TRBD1	CASSPTGGFQPQHF	TGCGCCAGCAGCCCTACAGGGGGCTTTCAGCCCCAGCATTTT
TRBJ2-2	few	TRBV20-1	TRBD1	CSARDRDRARGTGELFF	TGCAGTGCTAGAGATCGGGACAGGGCGAGGGGCACCGGGGAGCTGTTTTTT
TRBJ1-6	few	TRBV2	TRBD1	CASSTGERSPLHF	TGTGCCAGCAGTACAGGGGAAAGGTCACCCCTCCACTTT
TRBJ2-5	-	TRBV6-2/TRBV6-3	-	CASVAGLNQETQYF	TGTGCCAGCGTTGCGGGGCTCAACCAAGAGACCCAGTACTTC
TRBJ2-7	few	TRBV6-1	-	CASGKHRASDSYEQYF	TGTGCCAGCGGGAAGCACAGGGCAAGCGACTCCTACGAGCAGTACTTC
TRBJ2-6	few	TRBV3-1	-	CASSQDRVSGANVLTF	TGTGCCAGCAGCCAAGATAGAGTCTCTGGGGCCAACGTCCTGACTTTC
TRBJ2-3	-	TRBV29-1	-	CSVIRTGSTDTQYF	TGCAGCGTCATCAGGACGGGTAGCACAGATACGCAGTATTTT
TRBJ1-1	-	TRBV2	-	CASSERQGNTEAFF	TGTGCCAGCAGTGAAAGGCAGGGGAACACTGAAGCTTTCTTT
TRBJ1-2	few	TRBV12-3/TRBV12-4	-	CASSPHLGGHGYTF	TGTGCCAGCAGTCCCCATCTGGGGGGCCATGGCTACACCTTC
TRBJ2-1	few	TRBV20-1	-	CSLTESSYNEQFF	TGCAGCTTAACCGAAAGCTCCTACAATGAGCAGTTCTTC
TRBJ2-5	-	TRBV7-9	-	CASSRRRASYQETQYF	TGTGCCAGCAGCAGGAGGCGGGCCTCGTACCAAGAGACCCAGTACTTC
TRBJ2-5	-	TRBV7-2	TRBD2	CASSNGRGSVRYF	TGTGCCAGCAGCAATGGGAGGGGTAGCGTTCGGTACTTC
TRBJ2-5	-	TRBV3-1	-	CASSQRRVFQETQYF	TGTGCCAGCAGCCAACGACGGGTCTTCCAAGAGACCCAGTACTTC
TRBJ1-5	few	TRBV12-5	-	CASGSSGDQPQHF	TGTGCTAGTGGTTCCTCAGGGGATCAGCCCCAGCATTTT
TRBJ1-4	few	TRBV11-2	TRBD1	CASSLGDSRDEKLFF	TGTGCCAGCAGCTTAGGGGACAGCAGGGATGAAAAACTGTTTTTT
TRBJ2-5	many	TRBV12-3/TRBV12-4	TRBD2	CASSLGFGGGQETQYF	TGTGCCAGCAGTTTGGGGTTTGGGGGGGGGCAAGAGACCCAGTACTTC
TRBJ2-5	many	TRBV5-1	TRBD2	CASSLGLAGVGGETQYF	TGCGCCAGCAGCTTGGGACTAGCGGGAGTTGGAGGAGAGACCCAGTACTTC
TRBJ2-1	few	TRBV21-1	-	CASSKVKGSLSGGPYNEQFF	TGTGCCAGCAGCAAAGTAAAAGGGAGTCTGTCGGGAGGTCCCTACAATGAGCAGTTCTTC
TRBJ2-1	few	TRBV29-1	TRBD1	CSVVLGQGAGGEQFF	TGCAGCGTTGTGCTTGGGCAGGGGGCAGGAGGTGAGCAGTTCTTC
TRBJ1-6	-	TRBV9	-	CASSVEAGDSPLHF	TGTGCCAGCAGCGTAGAGGCAGGGGATTCACCCCTCCACTTT
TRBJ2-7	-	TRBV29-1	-	CSVRSTGLLPYEQYF	TGCAGCGTTCGCTCCACAGGGTTGCTTCCCTACGAGCAGTACTTC
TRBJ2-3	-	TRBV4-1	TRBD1	CASSQIQGTDTQYF	TGCGCCAGCAGCCAAATACAGGGGACAGATACGCAGTATTTT
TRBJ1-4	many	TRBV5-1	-	CASSRGYQGNEKLFF	TGCGCCAGCAGCAGAGGCTATCAGGGAAATGAAAAACTGTTTTTT
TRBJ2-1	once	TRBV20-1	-	CSARDVSENSYNEQFF	TGCAGTGCTAGAGATGTAAGCGAGAACTCCTACAATGAGCAGTTCTTC
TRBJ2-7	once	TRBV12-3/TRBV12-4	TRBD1	CATSGQGAREQYF	TGTGCCACCTCGGGGCAGGGGGCGAGGGAGCAGTACTTC
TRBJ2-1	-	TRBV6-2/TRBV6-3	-	CASSEGAESNEQFF	TGTGCCAGCAGTGAGGGTGCGGAGTCCAATGAGCAGTTCTTC
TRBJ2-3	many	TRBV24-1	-	CATSDNGSPGTDTQYF	TGTGCCACCAGTGATAACGGGTCCCCAGGCACAGATACGCAGTATTTT
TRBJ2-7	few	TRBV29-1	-	CSVALGGGEQYF	TGCAGCGTTGCCCTAGGGGGTGGAGAGCAGTACTTC
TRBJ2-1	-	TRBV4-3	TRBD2	CASSQGLAGDLLYNEQFF	TGCGCCAGCAGCCAGGGACTAGCGGGAGACCTCCTCTACAATGAGCAGTTCTTC
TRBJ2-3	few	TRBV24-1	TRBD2	CATSETSGGANTQYF	TGTGCCACCAGTGAAACTAGCGGGGGGGCGAATACGCAGTATTTT
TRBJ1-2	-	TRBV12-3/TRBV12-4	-	CASSSIRNGYTF	TGTGCCAGCAGTTCTATACGGAATGGCTACACCTTC
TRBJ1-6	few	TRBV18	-	CASSPLNSPLHF	TGTGCCAGCTCACCGTTGAATTCACCCCTCCACTTT
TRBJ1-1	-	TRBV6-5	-	CASSYLDRSGAFF	TGTGCCAGCAGTTACCTGGACAGAAGTGGAGCTTTCTTT
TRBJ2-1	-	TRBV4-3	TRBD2	CASSQEFLAGAYNEQFF	TGCGCCAGCAGCCAAGAGTTCCTAGCGGGGGCCTACAATGAGCAGTTCTTC
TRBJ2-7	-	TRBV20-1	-	CSARPQGTIYEQYF	TGCAGTGCTCGACCCCAGGGCACCATCTACGAGCAGTACTTC
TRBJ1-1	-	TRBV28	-	CASSTRYTEAFF	TGTGCCAGCAGCACCCGATACACTGAAGCTTTCTTT
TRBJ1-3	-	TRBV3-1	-	CASAQDSGNTIYF	TGTGCCAGCGCTCAGGATTCTGGAAACACCATATATTTT
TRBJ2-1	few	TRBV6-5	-	CASSSPMDPEETQCF	TGTGCCAGCAGTTCCCCCATGGACCCCGAGGAGACCCAGTGCTTC
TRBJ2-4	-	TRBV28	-	CASSTSEARGRIQYF	TGTGCCAGCAGCACTAGCGAGGCAAGGGGGAGGATTCAGTACTTC
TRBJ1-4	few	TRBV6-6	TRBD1	CASSYRGLGEKLFF	TGTGCCAGCAGTTACAGGGGGCTGGGTGAAAAACTGTTTTTT
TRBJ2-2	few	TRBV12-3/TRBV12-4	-	CASSPRVGELFF	TGTGCCAGCAGCCCAAGGGTAGGGGAGCTGTTTTTT
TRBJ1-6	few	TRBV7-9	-	CASTSTGLPNSPLHF	TGTGCCAGCACCTCAACGGGACTGCCTAATTCACCCCTCCACTTT
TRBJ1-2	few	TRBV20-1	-	CSAKGNNYGYTF	TGCAGTGCTAAGGGAAATAACTATGGCTACACCTTC
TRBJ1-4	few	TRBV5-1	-	CASSLDEGGNEKLFF	TGCGCCAGCAGCTTGGATGAGGGGGGGAATGAAAAACTGTTTTTT
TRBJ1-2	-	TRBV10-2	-	CASSERGVGYTF	TGCGCCAGCAGTGAGAGGGGGGTTGGCTACACCTTC
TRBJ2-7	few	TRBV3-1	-	CASSQDRGAKPSYEQYF	TGTGCCAGCAGCCAAGATCGAGGAGCGAAACCCTCCTACGAGCAGTACTTC
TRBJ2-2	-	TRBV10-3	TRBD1	CAISATGYTGELFF	TGTGCCATCAGCGCGACAGGGTACACCGGGGAGCTGTTTTTT
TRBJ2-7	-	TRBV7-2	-	CASSLFVATSLRGYEQYF	TGTGCCAGCAGCTTATTTGTAGCCACATCCTTAAGGGGATACGAGCAGTACTTC
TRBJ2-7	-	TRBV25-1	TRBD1	CASSPRIGGQGYEQYF	TGTGCCAGCAGTCCTAGAATCGGTGGACAGGGCTACGAGCAGTACTTC
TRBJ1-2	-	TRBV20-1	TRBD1	CSATPGQGWENYGYTF	TGCAGTGCTACCCCGGGACAGGGATGGGAGAACTATGGCTACACCTTC
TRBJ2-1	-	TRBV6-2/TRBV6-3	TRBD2	CASSYSIREGNGQFF	TGTGCCAGCAGTTACTCGATTCGGGAGGGCAATGGGCAGTTCTTC
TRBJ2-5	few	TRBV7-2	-	CASSLDRWDQTQYF	TGTGCCAGCAGCTTAGACCGGTGGGACCAGACCCAGTACTTC
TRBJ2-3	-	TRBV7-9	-	CASSETVDTQYF	TGTGCCAGCAGCGAGACTGTTGATACGCAGTATTTT
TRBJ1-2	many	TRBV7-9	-	CASSLGGGGYTF	TGTGCCAGCAGCTTAGGGGGCGGTGGCTACACCTTC